These T cell receptor beta chains were read from a single sample in a study of T cell responses to AZD1222 COVID-19 vaccine. Some clones are missing from TCRdb's copy, which holds only in-frame ones; the method was immunoSEQ multiplex PCR. The data show roughly 140,000 clones, with more than 70% seen just once and 2% to 2.5% held by the top ten. The material sequenced was peripheral blood, taken on day 0 of AZD1222 vaccination. These receptors were obtained from an adult in good health. Both conserved end residues are part of each CDR3. A D gene is named only where the DNA matches it firmly. Only some rows state a clone size, as once, few, many or a class for expanded clones.

J: TRBJ1-4; V: TRBV3-1/TRBV3-2; size: once; length: 15; D: .; CDR3: CASSQATGRSEKLFF; DNA: TGTGCCAGCAGCCAAGCAACAGGTAGGAGTGAAAAACTGTTTTTT
J: TRBJ2-1; V: TRBV18; size: .; length: 12; D: .; CDR3: CASSPTVYEQFF; DNA: TGTGCCAGCTCACCAACGGTCTATGAGCAGTTCTTC
J: TRBJ2-1; V: TRBV6-2/TRBV6-3; size: .; length: 17; D: TRBD2; CDR3: CASSYSIGSGRRDEQFF; DNA: TGTGCCAGCAGTTACTCGATAGGTAGCGGGAGAAGAGATGAGCAGTTCTTC
J: TRBJ1-2; V: TRBV19; size: .; length: 17; D: .; CDR3: CASSSSRRGISGYGYTF; DNA: TGTGCCAGTAGTTCCTCACGACGGGGGATTTCGGGTTATGGCTACACCTTC
J: TRBJ2-1; V: TRBV9; size: .; length: 14; D: TRBD2; CDR3: CASSVTSENNEQFF; DNA: TGTGCCAGCAGCGTTACTAGCGAGAACAATGAGCAGTTCTTC
J: TRBJ1-2; V: TRBV5-1; size: once; length: 14; D: .; CDR3: CASSSDAASYGYTF; DNA: TGCGCCAGCAGCTCGGACGCGGCTAGCTATGGCTACACCTTC
J: TRBJ1-5; V: TRBV30; size: .; length: 13; D: TRBD1; CDR3: CAWTGQSGQPQHF; DNA: TGTGCCTGGACGGGACAGTCGGGTCAGCCCCAGCATTTT
J: TRBJ1-1; V: TRBV6-5; size: .; length: 13; D: TRBD1; CDR3: CASRPGQGVWAFF; DNA: TGTGCCAGCAGGCCGGGACAGGGGGTTTGGGCTTTCTTT
J: TRBJ1-3; V: TRBV6-5; size: .; length: 14; D: .; CDR3: CASTPLGSGNTIYF; DNA: TGTGCCAGCACCCCCTTAGGGTCTGGAAACACCATATATTTT
J: TRBJ2-5; V: TRBV19; size: .; length: 12; D: TRBD1; CDR3: CATRDRQETQYF; DNA: TGTGCCACCCGGGACAGACAAGAGACCCAGTACTTC
J: TRBJ2-2; V: TRBV11-3; size: .; length: 13; D: .; CDR3: CASSFRFTGELFF; DNA: TGTGCCAGCAGCTTTAGGTTCACCGGGGAGCTGTTTTTT
J: TRBJ2-6; V: TRBV28; size: .; length: 19; D: TRBD2; CDR3: CASSLYLTSGSSGANVLTF; DNA: TGTGCCAGCAGTTTATATTTAACTAGCGGGAGCTCTGGGGCCAACGTCCTGACTTTC
J: TRBJ2-2; V: TRBV28; size: .; length: 13; D: .; CDR3: CASSRRGWGRLFF; DNA: TGTGCCAGTTCAAGGAGAGGGTGGGGCCGGCTGTTTTTT
J: TRBJ2-7; V: TRBV19; size: .; length: 14; D: .; CDR3: CASRAQSWENEQYF; DNA: TGTGCCAGCAGGGCCCAAAGTTGGGAGAACGAGCAGTACTTC
J: TRBJ1-5; V: TRBV11-2; size: .; length: 13; D: .; CDR3: CASSLDYVQPQHF; DNA: TGTGCCAGCAGCTTAGATTATGTTCAGCCCCAGCATTTT
J: TRBJ2-3; V: TRBV28; size: .; length: 17; D: TRBD2; CDR3: CASSPLIAGVFADTQYF; DNA: TGTGCCAGCAGTCCCTTGATAGCGGGGGTATTTGCAGATACGCAGTATTTT
J: TRBJ2-3; V: TRBV29-1; size: .; length: 13; D: .; CDR3: CSVEGLAADTQYF; DNA: TGCAGCGTTGAGGGCCTAGCTGCAGATACGCAGTATTTT
J: TRBJ2-1; V: TRBV11-2; size: .; length: 18; D: TRBD2; CDR3: CASSLAPESSGSTNEQFF; DNA: TGTGCCAGCAGCTTAGCCCCGGAGTCTAGCGGGAGCACAAACGAGCAGTTCTTC
J: TRBJ2-3; V: TRBV12-3/TRBV12-4; size: .; length: 12; D: .; CDR3: CASSLPGYTQYF; DNA: TGTGCCAGCAGTTTACCAGGTTATACGCAGTATTTT
J: TRBJ2-3; V: TRBV4-3; size: .; length: 14; D: .; CDR3: CASSQDSLGDTQYF; DNA: TGCGCCAGCAGCCAAGACAGCCTCGGAGATACGCAGTATTTT
J: TRBJ2-7; V: TRBV14; size: .; length: 12; D: .; CDR3: CASSQLSGEQYF; DNA: TGTGCCAGCAGCCAACTATCGGGCGAGCAGTACTTC
J: TRBJ1-5; V: TRBV19; size: .; length: 14; D: TRBD1; CDR3: CASSRQGANQPQHF; DNA: TGTGCCAGTAGTCGCCAGGGGGCAAATCAGCCCCAGCATTTT
J: TRBJ2-3; V: TRBV12-2; size: .; length: 14; D: .; CDR3: CADRPGRPMDTQYF; DNA: TGTGCGGACCGTCCGGGAAGACCGATGGATACGCAGTATTTT
J: TRBJ2-1; V: TRBV7-3; size: .; length: 15; D: .; CDR3: CASSPDRRSYNEQFF; DNA: TGTGCCAGCAGCCCGGACCGCCGTTCCTACAATGAGCAGTTCTTC
J: TRBJ2-7; V: TRBV18; size: .; length: 14; D: .; CDR3: CASSPPGREGEQYF; DNA: TGTGCCAGCTCACCCCCGGGGCGAGAGGGAGAGCAGTACTTC
J: TRBJ1-2; V: TRBV6-5; size: .; length: 14; D: TRBD1; CDR3: CASGPRTGRDGYTF; DNA: TGTGCCAGCGGACCAAGGACAGGGAGAGATGGCTACACCTTC
J: TRBJ1-5; V: TRBV28; size: .; length: 15; D: .; CDR3: CASSSSDRLWQPQHF; DNA: TGTGCCAGCAGTTCCTCAGACAGGCTTTGGCAGCCCCAGCATTTT
J: TRBJ2-1; V: TRBV28; size: .; length: 14; D: .; CDR3: CASRPQGGINEQFF; DNA: TGTGCCAGCAGACCCCAGGGGGGGATCAATGAGCAGTTCTTC
J: TRBJ2-7; V: TRBV28; size: .; length: 15; D: TRBD1; CDR3: CASSRLLGQRDEQYF; DNA: TGTGCCAGCAGTCGCCTCCTGGGACAGAGGGACGAGCAGTACTTC
J: TRBJ1-1; V: TRBV19; size: .; length: 15; D: TRBD1; CDR3: CASSPGTGTNTEAFF; DNA: TGTGCCAGTAGTCCAGGGACAGGAACGAACACTGAAGCTTTCTTT
J: TRBJ2-1; V: TRBV4-3; size: .; length: 13; D: .; CDR3: CASSQPGVSEQFF; DNA: TGCGCCAGCAGCCAACCAGGGGTGAGTGAGCAGTTCTTC
J: TRBJ1-5; V: TRBV4-3; size: few; length: 15; D: TRBD1; CDR3: CASSQTGESNQPQHF; DNA: TGCGCCAGCAGCCAGACAGGGGAGTCCAATCAGCCCCAGCATTTT
J: TRBJ2-1; V: TRBV5-4; size: few; length: 15; D: .; CDR3: CASSLGGSSYNEQFF; DNA: TGTGCCAGCAGCTTGGGGGGGAGCTCCTACAATGAGCAGTTCTTC
J: TRBJ2-2; V: TRBV5-1; size: .; length: 15; D: .; CDR3: CASSGGGSKTGELFF; DNA: TGCGCCAGCAGCGGAGGGGGCTCCAAGACCGGGGAGCTGTTTTTT
J: TRBJ2-7; V: TRBV7-2; size: once; length: 15; D: TRBD1; CDR3: CASSSKGQGDYEQYF; DNA: TGTGCCAGCAGCTCCAAAGGACAGGGGGACTACGAGCAGTACTTC
J: TRBJ2-5; V: TRBV11-3; size: .; length: 12; D: .; CDR3: CASSSLEETQYF; DNA: TGTGCCAGCAGCTCCCTTGAAGAGACCCAGTACTTC
J: TRBJ2-3; V: TRBV18; size: .; length: 19; D: .; CDR3: CASSSLNPQSGHSTDTQYF; DNA: TGTGCCAGCTCATCTCTCAATCCCCAGAGCGGACACAGCACAGATACGCAGTATTTT
J: TRBJ1-5; V: TRBV7-8; size: .; length: 15; D: .; CDR3: CASSSGLTGNQPQHF; DNA: TGTGCCAGCAGCTCCGGACTTACAGGCAATCAGCCCCAGCATTTT
J: TRBJ2-3; V: TRBV5-4; size: once; length: 15; D: .; CDR3: CASSLLGRGADTQYF; DNA: TGTGCCAGCAGCTTGTTAGGGAGGGGGGCAGATACGCAGTATTTT
J: TRBJ2-3; V: TRBV19; size: once; length: 12; D: .; CDR3: CASSISGDTQYF; DNA: TGTGCCAGTAGTATAAGTGGTGATACGCAGTATTTT
J: TRBJ1-1; V: TRBV7-9; size: .; length: 13; D: .; CDR3: CASSLGPPGLTFF; DNA: TGTGCCAGCAGCTTAGGGCCCCCTGGGCTTACGTTCTTT
J: TRBJ2-1; V: TRBV18; size: once; length: 15; D: .; CDR3: CASSPTGKGSNEQFF; DNA: TGTGCCAGCTCACCAACGGGGAAAGGCAGCAATGAGCAGTTCTTC
J: TRBJ1-6; V: TRBV5-8; size: .; length: 15; D: .; CDR3: CASSKEPGAHSPLHF; DNA: TGTGCCAGCAGCAAGGAGCCAGGAGCCCACTCACCCCTCCACTTT
J: TRBJ1-5; V: TRBV3-1/TRBV3-2; size: .; length: 13; D: .; CDR3: CASSQDLVQPQHF; DNA: TGTGCCAGCAGCCAAGATTTGGTCCAGCCCCAGCATTTT
J: TRBJ1-5; V: TRBV5-1; size: once; length: 16; D: TRBD1; CDR3: CASSLGTGGVNQPQHF; DNA: TGCGCCAGCAGCTTGGGGACAGGGGGAGTCAATCAGCCCCAGCATTTT